These T cell receptor beta chains were read from a single sample in a study of long-term antiretroviral therapy in people with HIV. Some clones are missing from TCRdb's copy, which holds only in-frame ones; the method was immunoSEQ multiplex PCR. In the table there are about 24,000 clones, approximately 88% of which are singletons. Sample: unsorted PBMCs, taken just over 4.2 years after starting antiretroviral therapy. These receptors were taken from a man aged 25-45 years with HIV. Each CDR3 is given with its conserved first and last residue. A D gene is named only where the DNA matches it firmly. Some rows have no size entry. The others give once, few or many, or a class for an expanded clone.

d_gene: -
j_gene: TRBJ1-1
abundance: -
v_gene: TRBV5-1
CDR3aa: CASSLRPNTEAFF
CDR3nt: TGCGCCAGCAGCTTGAGACCGAACACTGAAGCTTTCTTT

d_gene: TRBD1
j_gene: TRBJ2-7
abundance: -
v_gene: TRBV27
CDR3aa: CASSLQGPPYEQYF
CDR3nt: TGTGCCAGCAGTCTACAGGGGCCGCCCTACGAGCAGTACTTC

d_gene: TRBD1
j_gene: TRBJ1-2
abundance: -
v_gene: TRBV4-2
CDR3aa: CASSQAGTGGQGYTF
CDR3nt: TGTGCCAGCAGCCAAGCAGGGACAGGGGGGCAGGGCTACACCTTC

d_gene: -
j_gene: TRBJ2-2
abundance: -
v_gene: TRBV19
CDR3aa: CASSTATNTGELFF
CDR3nt: TGTGCCAGTAGTACAGCGACAAACACCGGGGAGCTGTTTTTT

d_gene: TRBD2
j_gene: TRBJ2-7
abundance: -
v_gene: TRBV27
CDR3aa: CASRLGGSTYEQYF
CDR3nt: TGTGCCAGCCGCCTGGGAGGGTCCACCTACGAGCAGTACTTC

d_gene: TRBD1
j_gene: TRBJ2-1
abundance: -
v_gene: TRBV4-1
CDR3aa: CASSQDRTGSSYNEQFF
CDR3nt: TGCGCCAGCAGCCAAGATAGGACAGGGAGCTCCTACAATGAGCAGTTCTTC

d_gene: TRBD1
j_gene: TRBJ2-3
abundance: -
v_gene: TRBV7-6
CDR3aa: CASSLTGGGTDTQYF
CDR3nt: TGTGCCAGCAGCTTAACAGGGGGCGGCACAGATACGCAGTATTTT

d_gene: TRBD1
j_gene: TRBJ2-1
abundance: -
v_gene: TRBV7-9
CDR3aa: CASSPAGGPYNEQFF
CDR3nt: TGTGCCAGCAGCCCGGCAGGGGGCCCCTACAATGAGCAGTTCTTC

d_gene: TRBD1
j_gene: TRBJ1-1
abundance: -
v_gene: TRBV10-3
CDR3aa: CAISAGGGLTEAFF
CDR3nt: TGTGCCATCAGTGCGGGAGGGGGCCTCACTGAAGCTTTCTTT

d_gene: TRBD2
j_gene: TRBJ2-7
abundance: -
v_gene: TRBV10-3
CDR3aa: CAISESVAGATYEQYF
CDR3nt: TGTGCCATCAGTGAGTCCGTAGCGGGAGCGACCTACGAGCAGTACTTC

d_gene: -
j_gene: TRBJ1-5
abundance: -
v_gene: TRBV11-2
CDR3aa: CASSLDPGNQPQHF
CDR3nt: TGTGCCAGCAGCTTAGATCCAGGGAATCAGCCCCAGCATTTT

d_gene: -
j_gene: TRBJ2-7
abundance: -
v_gene: TRBV9
CDR3aa: CASGGPSPDEQYF
CDR3nt: TGTGCCAGCGGAGGACCCTCTCCTGACGAGCAGTACTTC

d_gene: TRBD2
j_gene: TRBJ2-1
abundance: -
v_gene: TRBV6-1
CDR3aa: CASSEEAGPAGYYNEQFF
CDR3nt: TGTGCCAGCAGTGAAGAAGCGGGGCCTGCAGGGTACTACAATGAGCAGTTCTTC

d_gene: -
j_gene: TRBJ2-3
abundance: once
v_gene: TRBV6-5
CDR3aa: CASSYRKAGDTQYF
CDR3nt: TGTGCCAGCAGTTACCGAAAAGCGGGAGATACGCAGTATTTT

d_gene: -
j_gene: TRBJ1-2
abundance: once
v_gene: TRBV2
CDR3aa: CASSPVGANGYTF
CDR3nt: TGTGCCAGCAGTCCCGTAGGGGCGAATGGCTACACCTTC

d_gene: -
j_gene: TRBJ2-7
abundance: -
v_gene: TRBV28
CDR3aa: CASSLGVHYEQYF
CDR3nt: TGTGCCAGCAGCCTGGGGGTACACTACGAGCAGTACTTC

d_gene: TRBD2
j_gene: TRBJ2-2
abundance: -
v_gene: TRBV6-5
CDR3aa: CASMASGGGTGELFF
CDR3nt: TGTGCCAGCATGGCTAGCGGGGGGGGCACCGGGGAGCTGTTTTTT

d_gene: -
j_gene: TRBJ1-2
abundance: -
v_gene: TRBV27
CDR3aa: CASSPFSGGGYTF
CDR3nt: TGTGCCAGCAGCCCCTTTAGCGGAGGTGGCTACACCTTC

d_gene: -
j_gene: TRBJ2-7
abundance: once
v_gene: TRBV13
CDR3aa: CASSLGGVLAYEQYF
CDR3nt: TGTGCCAGCAGCTTAGGCGGGGTATTGGCCTACGAGCAGTACTTC

d_gene: -
j_gene: TRBJ2-1
abundance: -
v_gene: TRBV4-2
CDR3aa: CASSQEWRATPPYNEQFF
CDR3nt: TGTGCCAGCAGCCAAGAATGGCGAGCGACGCCCCCCTACAATGAGCAGTTCTTC

d_gene: -
j_gene: TRBJ1-2
abundance: -
v_gene: TRBV19
CDR3aa: CASSIAGGFQLYGYTF
CDR3nt: TGTGCCAGTAGTATAGCTGGAGGGTTTCAACTATACGGCTACACCTTC

d_gene: TRBD1
j_gene: TRBJ2-5
abundance: -
v_gene: TRBV7-3
CDR3aa: CASSVGQGALETQYF
CDR3nt: TGTGCCAGCAGCGTCGGACAGGGGGCCCTGGAGACCCAGTACTTC

d_gene: TRBD1
j_gene: TRBJ1-5
abundance: -
v_gene: TRBV6-6
CDR3aa: CASRARGQGSNQPQHF
CDR3nt: TGTGCCAGCAGAGCACGGGGACAGGGATCGAATCAGCCCCAGCATTTT

d_gene: TRBD2
j_gene: TRBJ2-7
abundance: -
v_gene: TRBV5-6
CDR3aa: CASSFGLAETYEQYF
CDR3nt: TGTGCCAGCAGCTTTGGACTAGCGGAAACCTACGAGCAGTACTTC

d_gene: TRBD2
j_gene: TRBJ2-1
abundance: -
v_gene: TRBV7-9
CDR3aa: CASDSTGLAVNEQFF
CDR3nt: TGTGCCAGCGACAGTACGGGACTAGCTGTCAATGAGCAGTTCTTC

d_gene: TRBD1
j_gene: TRBJ1-2
abundance: -
v_gene: TRBV11-2
CDR3aa: CASSLGRGGGEYGYTF
CDR3nt: TGTGCCAGCAGCTTAGGTAGGGGAGGGGGCGAGTATGGCTACACCTTC

d_gene: -
j_gene: TRBJ1-1
abundance: few
v_gene: TRBV2
CDR3aa: CASSERPSLNTEAFF
CDR3nt: TGTGCCAGCAGTGAGAGACCCTCACTGAACACTGAAGCTTTCTTT

d_gene: -
j_gene: TRBJ2-7
abundance: -
v_gene: TRBV25-1
CDR3aa: CASTRQPPYEQYF
CDR3nt: TGTGCCAGCACCCGCCAACCGCCCTACGAGCAGTACTTC

d_gene: -
j_gene: TRBJ2-5
abundance: -
v_gene: TRBV6-5
CDR3aa: CASRTGETQYF
CDR3nt: TGTGCCAGCAGAACTGGGGAGACCCAGTACTTC

d_gene: -
j_gene: TRBJ1-2
abundance: -
v_gene: TRBV7-3
CDR3aa: CASSLGGDYGYTF
CDR3nt: TGTGCCAGCAGCTTAGGGGGGGACTATGGCTACACCTTC